This TCR beta chain was recorded in a study of molecular identifiers for immune sequencing clone quantification (dated by TCRdb to 2017 to 2018). For the study in its entirety: For a replicate experiment, RNA from approximately 20,000 or 100,000 naive CD8 T cells was divided into five aliquots, of which four were sequenced. This methods study used CD8 T cells to benchmark TCR RNA copy counting and molecular-identifier clustering-based TCR repertoire sequencing (MIDCIRS). The research as a whole found: In CMV-specific effector cells, clones with more than 20 RNA copies contained over 97% of molecules, whereas in naive cells such clones contained under 1% of molecules. Highly expanded clone sizes could be underestimated if identical TCR molecules share a barcode. Naive libraries contained spiked-in Jurkat TCR RNA (around eleven copies' worth), which is not part of the donor repertoire. About 3.1 recovered TCR RNA copies per cell were obtained by modeling, versus approximately 10 by digital PCR, implying a capture efficiency of 25% to 35%. Spiked-in Jurkat TCR RNA equivalent to a single cell was reported to be detectable even among 980,000 or so naive CD8 T cells. When barcode sub-clustering was omitted, TCR diversity was inflated by chimeric consensus sequences, with chimeras reaching as high as 47%.

Library preparation used PCR. Sequenced on an Illumina HiSeq 4000. Bulk TCR libraries were made following a previously described method, with the TCR primers given in Table S5. Total RNA was purified with the Qiagen AllPrep DNA/RNA kit. Before analysis, reads from multiple sequencing runs of the same library were pooled. As for the authors' bioinformatics: Reads were retained only if an exact TCR constant sequence was present, and the retained reads were trimmed to 150 nt and grouped according to their 12-nt molecular barcodes. Reads inside each barcode group were sub-clustered using a 15% Levenshtein threshold, and a quality-weighted consensus sequence was constructed for each RNA molecule. Non-functional sequences were filtered out, along with any lower-count sequence sitting one edit away from another sequence. On the basis of fitting two negative binomial distributions, barcode sub-clusters with fewer than 20% of the maximum read count were discarded. TCRdb reprocessing: public reads trimmed at Q25 with fastp, clones called with MiXCR, in-frame beta chains kept. Each record represents a unique CDR3 protein, reported with the most common genes and DNA among its rows. Clone size and V and J calls follow TCRdb, not the original study. The sample table contains more than 450,000 distinct CDR3 sequences; only one count was recorded for about 20% of them. The ten top clones hold about 0.8% of the sample.

Worth noting for this clonotype: This receptor's antigen is unknown. The record has no base qualities; no much larger clone is one base away.

The germline V gene specifies SNHLY as CDR1 and FYNNEI as CDR2. From V the trimming removes 2 bases and from J it removes 3 bases, while the gene matches leave 12 bases of the junction unaccounted for. CDR3 length: 18 amino acids, cysteine to phenylalanine. Only the CDR3 part of the read is kept: 54 bases, read in frame from the first base. Naive CD8 T cell libraries were made from approximately 20,000 to 1,000,000 sorted cells using 10%, 30% or 50% of purified RNA. Naive CD8 T cells, defined as CD8+CD4-CCR7+CD45RA+, were FACS-sorted into RLT Plus buffer on a BD FACSAria II. To test detection sensitivity, Jurkat RNA equivalent to under 12 TCR copies was spiked into samples of roughly 18,000-1,000,000 naive CD8 T cells. CD8 T cells were enriched using RosetteSep CD8+ T Cell Enrichment Cocktail and Ficoll-Paque, and the enriched cells then underwent ACK red cell lysis.

The sequence was obtained from a human donor in good health. Some libraries in this study had Jurkat cell RNA spiked in. Sequences were obtained from naive CD8+ T cells from blood, with Jurkat cell RNA spiked in. The cell subset or site label on this specimen signifies: FACS-sorted CD8+CD4-CCR7+CD45RA+ naive T cells. The chain employs TRBV2 and TRBJ2-5; 10 central bases correspond to TRBD2. CDR3 region: CASSEQGSGGPSEETQYF. At the DNA level, the sequence is TGTGCCAGCAGTGAACAGGGTAGCGGGGGGCCTTCGGAAGAGACCCAGTACTTC.